Listed below are T cell receptor beta chains from one sample, sequenced in a study of Graves' ophthalmopathy and Graves' hyperthyroidism. Using its own MiXCR run on the multiplex PCR reads, TCRdb lists one record per CDR3 protein. The sample shows 300,000 to 400,000 distinct CDR3 sequences, under 20% of them seen only once. Material: peripheral blood. The receptor source for this set is an adult man with Graves' ophthalmopathy. Each CDR3 is given with its conserved first and last residue. A D gene is named only where the DNA matches it firmly. Clone size is given for some rows only: seen once, a few or many times, or a class if the clone is expanded.

cdr3_length d_call j_call v_call clone_size cdr3_nt cdr3_aa
16 TRBD2 TRBJ2-5 TRBV7-2 . TGTGCCAGCAGTCCTCCCCTAGCGGGACCGGTGGGGACCCAGTACTTC CASSPPLAGPVGTQYF
14 . TRBJ1-5 TRBV11-1 many TGTGCCAGCAGCCCGGGCCCGATGGATCAGCCCCAGCATTTT CASSPGPMDQPQHF
15 TRBD1 TRBJ1-5 TRBV6-5 many TGTGCCAGCACTCTGACAGGGTATAGCAATCAGCCCCAGCATTTT CASTLTGYSNQPQHF
15 TRBD2 TRBJ2-5 TRBV7-2 many TGTGCCAGCAGCTTAGTGATTAGCGGGCAAGAGACCCAGTACTTC CASSLVISGQETQYF
14 . TRBJ2-5 TRBV7-2 many TGTGCCAGCAGCTTACAGGGGAGGGGAGAGACCCAGTACTTC CASSLQGRGETQYF
12 TRBD1 TRBJ2-7 TRBV2 many TGTGCCAGCAGTGACAGGGGGCTCGAGCAGTACTTC CASSDRGLEQYF
19 TRBD1 TRBJ1-5 TRBV6-1 many TGTGCCAGCAGTGAAGGATGGTCGGGCAGCAGGGGGCTAGCTCAGCCCCAGCATTTT CASSEGWSGSRGLAQPQHF
15 . TRBJ1-5 TRBV2 many TGTGCCAGCAGGCGGTTGATCTTGGGTGATCAGCCCCAGCATTTT CASRRLILGDQPQHF
14 TRBD2 TRBJ2-5 TRBV24-1 once TGTGCCACCAGTGGAGCTAGCGGGAGGGAGACCCAGTACTTC CATSGASGRETQYF
15 TRBD1 TRBJ1-2 TRBV12-3/TRBV12-4 . TGTGCCAGCAGTTTAAGGGCAGGGGGTGACTATGGCTACACCTTC CASSLRAGGDYGYTF
16 TRBD2 TRBJ2-5 TRBV4-2 many TGTGCCAGCAGCCAAGTAGTAGCGGGGGTTGGTGGGACCCAGTACTTC CASSQVVAGVGGTQYF
15 . TRBJ2-1 TRBV11-2 many TGTGCCAGCAGCTTAGAGTATTCCGGAAACAGTGAGCAGTTCTTC CASSLEYSGNSEQFF
13 . TRBJ2-5 TRBV10-3 many TGTGCCATCAGTGGGGCAGTTCAAGAGACCCAGTACTTC CAISGAVQETQYF
13 . TRBJ2-7 TRBV12-3/TRBV12-4 . TGTGCCAGTACGTTACAGGGAAACTACGAGCAGTACTTC CASTLQGNYEQYF
13 . TRBJ1-6 TRBV5-5 . TGTGCCAGCAGCTTGTTGCTGGATTCACCCCTCCACTTT CASSLLLDSPLHF
14 . TRBJ2-5 TRBV28 many TGTGCCAGCAGAAGCGGAGGAGAACAAGAGACCCAGTACTTC CASRSGGEQETQYF
16 . TRBJ1-2 TRBV11-2 many TGTGCCAGCAGCTTAACCCCCAGCCCCCACCCTTATGGCTACACCTTC CASSLTPSPHPYGYTF
13 TRBD1 TRBJ1-5 TRBV6-2/TRBV6-3 many TGTGCCACCCGGGACAGAAAAAATCAGCCCCAGCATTTT CATRDRKNQPQHF
15 . TRBJ2-2 TRBV12-3/TRBV12-4 . TGTGCCAGCAGTTTAATTCAGGGGGGCACCGGGGAGCTGTTTTTT CASSLIQGGTGELFF
14 . TRBJ1-2 TRBV9 many TGTGCCAGCAGCGTAGGGGTGGGTCTGGGCGGCTACACCTTC CASSVGVGLGGYTF
13 . TRBJ1-3 TRBV2 . TGTGCCAGCGGACGGCTCTCTGGAAACACCATATATTTT CASGRLSGNTIYF
16 . TRBJ1-1 TRBV12-5 many TGTGCTAGTGGTTTGGAACCAGGGGCTGCGGGCACTGAAGCTTTCTTT CASGLEPGAAGTEAFF
15 . TRBJ1-5 TRBV6-2/TRBV6-3 many TGTGCCAGCAGCCCTACAGGGTTCGGGAATCAGCCCCAGCATTTT CASSPTGFGNQPQHF
14 TRBD1 TRBJ2-2 TRBV19 many TGTGCCAGTAGTCCGGGACAGGGCGTCGGGGAGCTGTTTTTT CASSPGQGVGELFF
11 . TRBJ1-6 TRBV2 many TGTGCCAGCAGTGAAAGCTCACCCCTCCACTTT CASSESSPLHF
18 . TRBJ2-7 TRBV5-4 many TGTGCCAGCAGCTCCGGACCGGATTTCGGCTATGGAAAATACGAGCAGTACTTC CASSSGPDFGYGKYEQYF
15 . TRBJ1-5 TRBV2 many TGTGCCAGCAACGGTCAATCGGCAGGGGACCAGCCCCAGCATTTT CASNGQSAGDQPQHF
15 . TRBJ2-7 TRBV7-9 . TGTGCCAGCAGCTTAGCGAAGGGGCGGAACTACGAGCAGTACTTC CASSLAKGRNYEQYF
15 TRBD2 TRBJ2-2 TRBV6-5 many TGTGCGGGGAAGCGGGGGGACGTGAACACCGGGGAGCTGTTTTTT CAGKRGDVNTGELFF
13 TRBD1 TRBJ1-2 TRBV12-3/TRBV12-4 . TGTGCCAGCAGTTTGGGGGACAGAGGGGGCTACACCTTC CASSLGDRGGYTF
14 . TRBJ1-6 TRBV13 many TGTGCCAGCAGCTTTGGGACCGTCAATTCACCCCTCCACTTT CASSFGTVNSPLHF
15 . TRBJ1-2 TRBV7-2 many TGTGCCAGCAGCTTATCCGGATCCGGGAACTATGGCTACACCTTC CASSLSGSGNYGYTF
14 . TRBJ1-1 TRBV5-1 many TGCGCCAGCAGCTTGACAGGGTGGAACACTGAAGCTTTCTTT CASSLTGWNTEAFF
13 TRBD2 TRBJ2-4 TRBV25-1 many TGTGCCAGCAGGGGGGGGGCCAAAAACATTCAGTACTTC CASRGGAKNIQYF
15 . TRBJ2-2 TRBV12-3/TRBV12-4 . TGTGCCAGCAGTTTTTCTCTGGCGAACACCGGGGAGCTGTTTTTT CASSFSLANTGELFF
16 . TRBJ2-7 TRBV30 many TGTGCCTGGAGCCCTCAGGGCTTCTACGCTTCCTACGAGCAGTACTTC CAWSPQGFYASYEQYF
15 TRBD2 TRBJ2-5 TRBV29-1 many TGCAGCGTGGACGGACTAGCGGGGGGTGTGGAGACCCAGTACTTC CSVDGLAGGVETQYF
16 . TRBJ2-2 TRBV6-2/TRBV6-3 many TGTGCCAGCACAATACTGGGACAGCGGGGCGCCGGGGAGCTGTTTTTT CASTILGQRGAGELFF
14 . TRBJ2-7 TRBV12-3/TRBV12-4 many TGTGCCAGCAGTTTACTCTCTCGCTCCTACGAGCAGTACTTC CASSLLSRSYEQYF
13 TRBD1 TRBJ1-2 TRBV2 . TGTGCCAGCAGCGGACAGGGAGGCTATGGCTACAACTTC CASSGQGGYGYNF
13 . TRBJ1-1 TRBV10-2 many TGCGCCAGCAGCGCCTACCACAATACCGAAGCTTTCTTT CASSAYHNTEAFF
16 . TRBJ2-7 TRBV28 many TGTGCCAGCAGTTTTTCCCCACTAGAGACGGCCTACGAGCAGTACTTC CASSFSPLETAYEQYF
15 TRBD1 TRBJ2-5 TRBV12-3/TRBV12-4 many TGTGCCAGCAACCCGACAGGGACGGTGCAAGAGACCCAGTACTTC CASNPTGTVQETQYF
18 TRBD1 TRBJ1-5 TRBV19 many TGTGCCAGTAGTATCACCCGGACAGGACGGTATAGCAATCAGCCCCAGCATTTT CASSITRTGRYSNQPQHF
12 . TRBJ1-1 TRBV29-1 many TGCAGCGTTGAAGGCGGGGCGGTTGAAGCTTTCTTT CSVEGGAVEAFF
12 . TRBJ1-1 TRBV20-1 many TGCAGTGTGCAGGGAGGGAACACTGAAGCTTTCTTT CSVQGGNTEAFF
15 . TRBJ2-2 TRBV7-2 few TGTGCCAGCAGCTTATTCAGGGCCCCGACCGGGGAGCTGTTTTTT CASSLFRAPTGELFF
16 . TRBJ1-5 TRBV2 many TGTGCCAGCAGTATACAACCGAACTATAGCAATCAGCCCCAGCATTTT CASSIQPNYSNQPQHF
17 . TRBJ1-6 TRBV30 . TGTGCCTGGAGTCCAACTAGCGGGGGGGCCTATAATTCACCCCTCCACTTT CAWSPTSGGAYNSPLHF
15 . TRBJ1-1 TRBV5-1 many TGCGCCAGCAGCTTGGAGTCGGGGACCTACACTGAAGCTTTCTTT CASSLESGTYTEAFF
14 TRBD1 TRBJ2-7 TRBV27 many TGTGCCAGCAGTTTTGTGACAGGGGGCCACGAGCAGTACTTC CASSFVTGGHEQYF
13 . TRBJ1-1 TRBV5-1 many TGCGCCAGCAGGGAGGGACGGAGCACTGAAGCTTTCTTT CASREGRSTEAFF
12 . TRBJ2-6 TRBV29-1 many TGCAGCGTTGTTACCGGGGCCAACGTCCTGACTTTC CSVVTGANVLTF
16 TRBD1 TRBJ2-5 TRBV9 many TGTGCCAGCAGCGTAGGGACAGGGACCGCCCAAGAGACCCAGTACTTC CASSVGTGTAQETQYF
15 . TRBJ1-3 TRBV27 many TGTGCCAGCAGTTTATCGAGCAGGGCTGGAAACACCATATATTTT CASSLSSRAGNTIYF